These T cell receptor beta chains were read from a single sample in a study of shared clonotypes between healthy human individuals. Sequenced by immunoSEQ multiplex PCR; TCRdb stores in-frame clones only, minus some. The table shows approximately 2.5 million clones, with approximately 92% occurring only once. Input material: naive CD4+ T cells sorted from blood. The receptors were sampled from a man aged 18 to 35 in good health. The CDR3 runs from the conserved cysteine through the conserved F or W. D genes are given only for firm matches. The size field is filled for only some rows; it gives once, few, many or a size class.

clone size: -; D gene: -; J gene: TRBJ1-2; V gene: TRBV5-4; CDR3 DNA: TGTGCCAGCAGCTTGGTAGGGGGAAATGGCTACACCTTC; CDR3 protein: CASSLVGGNGYTF
clone size: -; D gene: -; J gene: TRBJ1-1; V gene: TRBV5-1; CDR3 DNA: TGCGCCAGCAGCTTGGGGCAGGGATTTAACACTGAAGCTTTCTTT; CDR3 protein: CASSLGQGFNTEAFF
clone size: -; D gene: -; J gene: TRBJ1-3; V gene: TRBV5-1; CDR3 DNA: TGCGCCAGCAGCGACGATGGGGGTTCTGGAAACACCATATATTTT; CDR3 protein: CASSDDGGSGNTIYF
clone size: -; D gene: -; J gene: TRBJ1-5; V gene: TRBV6-5; CDR3 DNA: TGTGCCAGCAATACTAGAGGTCCAGCCGGTCAGCCCCAGCATTTT; CDR3 protein: CASNTRGPAGQPQHF
clone size: -; D gene: TRBD1; J gene: TRBJ2-1; V gene: TRBV9; CDR3 DNA: TGTGCCAGCAGCCAAATGGGACAGGGGGTCAATGAGCAGTTCTTC; CDR3 protein: CASSQMGQGVNEQFF
clone size: -; D gene: TRBD1; J gene: TRBJ1-3; V gene: TRBV19; CDR3 DNA: TGTGCCAGCGGACAGGTCTCTGGAAACACCATATATTTT; CDR3 protein: CASGQVSGNTIYF
clone size: -; D gene: TRBD1; J gene: TRBJ2-7; V gene: TRBV18; CDR3 DNA: TGTGCCAGCTCACCATCTCAGGGGGCCTACGAGCAGTACTTC; CDR3 protein: CASSPSQGAYEQYF
clone size: -; D gene: -; J gene: TRBJ2-2; V gene: TRBV19; CDR3 DNA: TGTGCCAGTAGTATAGCCACCGGGGAGCTGTTTTTT; CDR3 protein: CASSIATGELFF
clone size: -; D gene: -; J gene: TRBJ2-7; V gene: TRBV10-3; CDR3 DNA: TGTGCCATCAGTGAGTCGCTTTGGGCAGTGAGCTCCTACGAGCAGTACTTC; CDR3 protein: CAISESLWAVSSYEQYF
clone size: -; D gene: -; J gene: TRBJ1-4; V gene: TRBV4-1; CDR3 DNA: TGCGCCAGCAGCCAGCCCAAGGGGGCAACTAATGAAAAACTGTTTTTT; CDR3 protein: CASSQPKGATNEKLFF
clone size: -; D gene: TRBD2; J gene: TRBJ2-5; V gene: TRBV5-1; CDR3 DNA: TGCGCCAGCAGCTTGGGGCGGGGGGAGCAAGAGACCCAGTACTTC; CDR3 protein: CASSLGRGEQETQYF
clone size: -; D gene: TRBD2; J gene: TRBJ2-5; V gene: TRBV5-4; CDR3 DNA: TGTGCCAGCAGCCACAGACTAGCGGGCCTCCAAGAGACCCAGTACTTC; CDR3 protein: CASSHRLAGLQETQYF
clone size: -; D gene: -; J gene: TRBJ1-1; V gene: TRBV5-6; CDR3 DNA: TGTGCCAGCAGCCCGGAGATGACAGTGAACACTGAAGCTTTCTTT; CDR3 protein: CASSPEMTVNTEAFF
clone size: -; D gene: -; J gene: TRBJ2-4; V gene: TRBV5-4; CDR3 DNA: TGTGCCAGCAGCTTGGGGGTAGCCGAAAACATTCAGTACTTC; CDR3 protein: CASSLGVAENIQYF
clone size: -; D gene: TRBD2; J gene: TRBJ2-1; V gene: TRBV19; CDR3 DNA: TGTGCCAGTAGTATCAATCTTAGCGGGAATGAGCAGTTCTTC; CDR3 protein: CASSINLSGNEQFF
clone size: once; D gene: TRBD1; J gene: TRBJ1-5; V gene: TRBV5-1; CDR3 DNA: TGCGCCAGCAGCACGACAGGGGATCAGCCCCAGCATTTT; CDR3 protein: CASSTTGDQPQHF
clone size: once; D gene: TRBD1; J gene: TRBJ1-1; V gene: TRBV28; CDR3 DNA: TGTGCCAGCAGTCCCCGGGACAGGGGGCCGATGTGCACTGAAGCTTTCTTT; CDR3 protein: CASSPRDRGPMCTEAFF
clone size: -; D gene: TRBD1; J gene: TRBJ1-3; V gene: TRBV5-1; CDR3 DNA: TGCGCCAGCAGCCGGACAGGGGACTCTGGAAACACCATATATTTT; CDR3 protein: CASSRTGDSGNTIYF
clone size: -; D gene: -; J gene: TRBJ1-5; V gene: TRBV4-1; CDR3 DNA: TGCGCCAGCAGCCGGGAGGGGGATGGGAATCAGCCCCAGCATTTT; CDR3 protein: CASSREGDGNQPQHF
clone size: -; D gene: -; J gene: TRBJ1-1; V gene: TRBV5-1; CDR3 DNA: TGCGCCAGCAGCTTGGCCGGGGAAACTGAAGCTTTCTTT; CDR3 protein: CASSLAGETEAFF
clone size: once; D gene: TRBD1; J gene: TRBJ2-5; V gene: TRBV6-6; CDR3 DNA: TGTGCCAGCAGTTACGGGGACAGAAAAGAGACCCAGTACTTC; CDR3 protein: CASSYGDRKETQYF
clone size: -; D gene: TRBD1; J gene: TRBJ1-3; V gene: TRBV13; CDR3 DNA: TGTGCCAGCAGCTCGACTTGGCAGGGGGCTTTTGGAAACACCATATATTTT; CDR3 protein: CASSSTWQGAFGNTIYF
clone size: -; D gene: TRBD1; J gene: TRBJ1-5; V gene: TRBV10-3; CDR3 DNA: TGTGCCATCAGTGAGGGCCGGGACAGTCGTCAGCCCCAGCATTTT; CDR3 protein: CAISEGRDSRQPQHF
clone size: -; D gene: -; J gene: TRBJ2-7; V gene: TRBV30; CDR3 DNA: TGTGCCTGGATAGGGGCCTACGAGCAGTACTTC; CDR3 protein: CAWIGAYEQYF
clone size: once; D gene: TRBD1; J gene: TRBJ2-7; V gene: TRBV27; CDR3 DNA: TGTGCCAGCAGTCCTTGGGACAGGCCCTACGAGCAGTACTTC; CDR3 protein: CASSPWDRPYEQYF
clone size: -; D gene: TRBD1; J gene: TRBJ1-5; V gene: TRBV18; CDR3 DNA: TGTGCCAGCTCACCTGAAGGACAGGGTTACCAGCCCCAGCATTTT; CDR3 protein: CASSPEGQGYQPQHF
clone size: -; D gene: TRBD2; J gene: TRBJ2-5; V gene: TRBV28; CDR3 DNA: TGTGCCAGCAGTTTAAAGACGGGGGGGAAAGAGACCCAGTACTTC; CDR3 protein: CASSLKTGGKETQYF